This T cell receptor beta chain was recovered during a study of blood T cell repertoires in COVID-19. CDR1 and CDR2 (germline): SGHTA, FQGNSA. V dropped 5 bases and J dropped 7; count of bases not matched to a gene: 8. The CDR3 consists of 15 residues. Method: immunoSEQ multiplex PCR; TCRdb's copy keeps in-frame clones and lacks some. In the table there are about 65,000 clones, 85% to 95% of which are singletons. The origin of this receptor is a man between 65 and 80 years old with active COVID-19. The V gene is TRBV7-2, the J gene TRBJ1-6; 7 bases align to TRBD1. Source material: peripheral blood. This CDR3 reads CASSPRDSWNSPLHF. CDR3 DNA: TGTGCCAGCAGCCCTCGGGACAGTTGGAATTCACCCCTCCACTTT.